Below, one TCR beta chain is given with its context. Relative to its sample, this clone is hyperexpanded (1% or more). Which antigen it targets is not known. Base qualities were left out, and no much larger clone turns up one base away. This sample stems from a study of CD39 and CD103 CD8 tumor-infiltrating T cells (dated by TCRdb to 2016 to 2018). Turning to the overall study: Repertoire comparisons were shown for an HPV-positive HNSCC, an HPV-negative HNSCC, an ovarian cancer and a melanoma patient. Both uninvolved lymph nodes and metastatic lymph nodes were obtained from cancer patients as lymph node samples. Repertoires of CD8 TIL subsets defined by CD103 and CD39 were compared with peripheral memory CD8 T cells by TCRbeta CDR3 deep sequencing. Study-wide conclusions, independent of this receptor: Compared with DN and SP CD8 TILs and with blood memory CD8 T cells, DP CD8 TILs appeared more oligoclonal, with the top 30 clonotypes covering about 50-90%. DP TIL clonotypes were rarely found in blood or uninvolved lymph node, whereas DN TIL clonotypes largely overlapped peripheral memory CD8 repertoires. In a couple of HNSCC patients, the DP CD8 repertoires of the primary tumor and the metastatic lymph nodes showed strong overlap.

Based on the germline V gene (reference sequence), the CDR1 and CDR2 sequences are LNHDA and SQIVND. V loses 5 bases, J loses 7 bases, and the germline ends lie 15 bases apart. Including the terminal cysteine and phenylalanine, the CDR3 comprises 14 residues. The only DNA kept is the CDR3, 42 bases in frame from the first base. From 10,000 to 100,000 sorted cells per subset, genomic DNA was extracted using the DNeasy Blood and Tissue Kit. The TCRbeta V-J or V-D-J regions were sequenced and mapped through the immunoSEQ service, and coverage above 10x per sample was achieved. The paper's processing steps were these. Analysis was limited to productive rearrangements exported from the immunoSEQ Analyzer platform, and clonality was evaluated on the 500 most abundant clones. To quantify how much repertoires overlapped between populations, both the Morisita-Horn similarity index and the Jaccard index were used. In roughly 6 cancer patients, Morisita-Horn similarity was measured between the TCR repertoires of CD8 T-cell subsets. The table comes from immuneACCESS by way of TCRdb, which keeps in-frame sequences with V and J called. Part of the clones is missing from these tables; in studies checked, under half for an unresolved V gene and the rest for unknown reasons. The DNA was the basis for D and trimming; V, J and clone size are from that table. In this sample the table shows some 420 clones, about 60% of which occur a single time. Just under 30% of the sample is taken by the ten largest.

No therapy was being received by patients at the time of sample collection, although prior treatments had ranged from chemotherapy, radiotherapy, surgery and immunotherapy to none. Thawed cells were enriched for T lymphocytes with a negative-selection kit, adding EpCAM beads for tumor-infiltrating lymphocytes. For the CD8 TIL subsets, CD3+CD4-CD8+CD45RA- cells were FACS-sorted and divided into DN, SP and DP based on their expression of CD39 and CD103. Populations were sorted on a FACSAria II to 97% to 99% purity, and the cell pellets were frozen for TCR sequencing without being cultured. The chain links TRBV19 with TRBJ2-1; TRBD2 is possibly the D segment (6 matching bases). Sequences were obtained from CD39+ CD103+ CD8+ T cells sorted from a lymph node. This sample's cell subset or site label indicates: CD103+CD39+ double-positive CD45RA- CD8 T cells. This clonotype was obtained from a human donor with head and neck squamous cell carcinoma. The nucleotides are TGTGCCAGTAGTTTCACTCCGGAGGGGAATGAGCAGTTCTTC. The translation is CASSFTPEGNEQFF.